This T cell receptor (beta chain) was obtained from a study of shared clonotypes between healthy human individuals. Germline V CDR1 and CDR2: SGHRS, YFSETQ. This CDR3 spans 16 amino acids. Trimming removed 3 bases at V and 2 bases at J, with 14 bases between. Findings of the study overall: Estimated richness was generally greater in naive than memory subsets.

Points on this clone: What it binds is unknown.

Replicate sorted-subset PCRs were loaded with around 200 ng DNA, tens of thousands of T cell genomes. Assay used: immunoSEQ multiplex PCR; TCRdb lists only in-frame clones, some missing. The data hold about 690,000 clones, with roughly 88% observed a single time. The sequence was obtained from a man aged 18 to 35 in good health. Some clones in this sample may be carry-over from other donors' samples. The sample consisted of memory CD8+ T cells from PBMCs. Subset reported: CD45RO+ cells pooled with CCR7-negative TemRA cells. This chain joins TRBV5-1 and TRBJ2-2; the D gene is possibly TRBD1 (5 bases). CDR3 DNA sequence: TGCGCCAGCAGCTGGGGCCCGTGGGGTAACACCGGGGAGCTGTTTTTT. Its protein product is CASSWGPWGNTGELFF. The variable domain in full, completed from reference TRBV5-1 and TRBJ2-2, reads KAGVTQTPRYLIKTRGQQVTLSCSPISGHRSVSWYQQTPGQGLQFLFEYFSETQRNKGNFPGRFSGRQFSNSRSEMNVSTLELGDSALYLCASSWGPWGNTGELFFGEGSRLTVL.